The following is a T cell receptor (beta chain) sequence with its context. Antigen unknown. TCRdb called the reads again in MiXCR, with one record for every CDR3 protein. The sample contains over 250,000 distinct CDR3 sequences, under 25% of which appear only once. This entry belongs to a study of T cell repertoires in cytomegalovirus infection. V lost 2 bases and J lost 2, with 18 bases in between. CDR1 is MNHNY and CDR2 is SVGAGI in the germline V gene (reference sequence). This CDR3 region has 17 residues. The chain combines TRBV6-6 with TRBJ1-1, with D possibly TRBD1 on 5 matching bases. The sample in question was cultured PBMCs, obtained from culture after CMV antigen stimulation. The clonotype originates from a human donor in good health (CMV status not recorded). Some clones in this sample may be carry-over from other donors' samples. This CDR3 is CASSYHRRNQGNTEAFF. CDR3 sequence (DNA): TGTGCCAGCAGTTACCATAGAAGAAATCAGGGAAACACTGAAGCTTTCTTT.